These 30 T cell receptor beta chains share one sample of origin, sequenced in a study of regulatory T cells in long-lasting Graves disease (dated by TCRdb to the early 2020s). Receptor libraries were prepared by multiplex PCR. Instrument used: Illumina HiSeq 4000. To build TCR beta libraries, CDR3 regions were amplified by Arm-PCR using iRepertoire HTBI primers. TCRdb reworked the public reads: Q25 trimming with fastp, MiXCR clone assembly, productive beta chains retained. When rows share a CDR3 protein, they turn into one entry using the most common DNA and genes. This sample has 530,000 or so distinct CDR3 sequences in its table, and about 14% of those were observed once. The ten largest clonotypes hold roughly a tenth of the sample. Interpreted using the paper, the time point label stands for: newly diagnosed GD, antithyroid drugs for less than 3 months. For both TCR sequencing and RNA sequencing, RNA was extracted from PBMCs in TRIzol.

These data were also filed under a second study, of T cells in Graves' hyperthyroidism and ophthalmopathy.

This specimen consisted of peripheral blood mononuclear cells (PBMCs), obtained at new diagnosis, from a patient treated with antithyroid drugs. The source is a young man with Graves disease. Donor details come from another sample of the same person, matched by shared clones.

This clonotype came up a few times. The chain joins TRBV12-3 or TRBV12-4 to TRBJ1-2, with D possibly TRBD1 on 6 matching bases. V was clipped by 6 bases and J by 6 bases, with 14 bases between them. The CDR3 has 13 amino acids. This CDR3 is CASRDSRLNGYTF. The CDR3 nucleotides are TGTGCCAGCAGGGACAGCCGCTTAAATGGCTACACCTTC.

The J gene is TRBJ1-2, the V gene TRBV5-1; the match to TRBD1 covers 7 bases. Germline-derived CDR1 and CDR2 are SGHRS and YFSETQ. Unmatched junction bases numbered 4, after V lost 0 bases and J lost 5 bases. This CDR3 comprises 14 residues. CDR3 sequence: CASSLGTRGYGYTF. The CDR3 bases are TGCGCCAGCAGCTTGGGAACCAGGGGGTATGGCTACACCTTC.

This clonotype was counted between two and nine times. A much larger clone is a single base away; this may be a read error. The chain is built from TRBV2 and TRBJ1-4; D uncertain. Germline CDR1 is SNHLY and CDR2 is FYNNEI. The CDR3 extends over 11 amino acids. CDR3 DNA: TGTGCCAGCAGACAAAATGGAAAACTGTTTTTT. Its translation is CASRQNGKLFF.

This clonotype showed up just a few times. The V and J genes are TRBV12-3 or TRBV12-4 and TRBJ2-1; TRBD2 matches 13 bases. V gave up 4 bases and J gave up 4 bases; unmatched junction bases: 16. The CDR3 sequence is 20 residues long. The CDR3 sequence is CASSYLGLAGFPVGYNEQFF. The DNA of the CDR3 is TGTGCCAGCAGTTATCTGGGACTAGCGGGATTTCCTGTTGGGTACAATGAGCAGTTCTTC.

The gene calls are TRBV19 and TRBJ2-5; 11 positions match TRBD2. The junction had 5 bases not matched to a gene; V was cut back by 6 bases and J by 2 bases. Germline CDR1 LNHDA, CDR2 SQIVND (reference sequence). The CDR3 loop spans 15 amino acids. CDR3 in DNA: TGTGCCAGTAGAGCGGGACTAGCGGAACAAGAGACCCAGTACTTC. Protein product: CASRAGLAEQETQYF.

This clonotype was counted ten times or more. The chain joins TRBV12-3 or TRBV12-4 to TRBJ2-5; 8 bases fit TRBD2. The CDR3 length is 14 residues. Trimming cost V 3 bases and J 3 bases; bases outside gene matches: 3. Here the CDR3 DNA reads TGTGCCAGCAGTTTCCGGCGGGGGGAAGAGACCCAGTACTTC. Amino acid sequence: CASSFRRGEETQYF.

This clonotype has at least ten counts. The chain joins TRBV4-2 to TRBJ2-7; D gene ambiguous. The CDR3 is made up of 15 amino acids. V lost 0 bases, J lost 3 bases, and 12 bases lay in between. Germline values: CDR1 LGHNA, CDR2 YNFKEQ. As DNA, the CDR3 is TGTGCCAGCAGCCAAGATGAACGTTCCGTCTACGAGCAGTACTTC. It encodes CASSQDERSVYEQYF.

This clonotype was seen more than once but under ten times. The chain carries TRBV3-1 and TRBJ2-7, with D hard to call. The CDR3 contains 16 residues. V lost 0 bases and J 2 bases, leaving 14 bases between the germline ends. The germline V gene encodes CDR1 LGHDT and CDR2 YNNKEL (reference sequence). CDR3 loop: CASSQDRSPAPYEQYF. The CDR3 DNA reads TGTGCCAGCAGCCAAGATCGCAGCCCCGCCCCCTACGAGCAGTACTTC.

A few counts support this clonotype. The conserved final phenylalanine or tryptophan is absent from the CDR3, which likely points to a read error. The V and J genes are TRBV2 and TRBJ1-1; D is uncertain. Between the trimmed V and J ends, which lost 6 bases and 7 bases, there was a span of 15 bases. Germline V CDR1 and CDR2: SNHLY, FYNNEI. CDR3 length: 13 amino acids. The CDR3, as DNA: TGTGCCAGCAGCGGGGATTTGGCCCATGAAGCTTTCCTT. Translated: CASSGDLAHEAFL.

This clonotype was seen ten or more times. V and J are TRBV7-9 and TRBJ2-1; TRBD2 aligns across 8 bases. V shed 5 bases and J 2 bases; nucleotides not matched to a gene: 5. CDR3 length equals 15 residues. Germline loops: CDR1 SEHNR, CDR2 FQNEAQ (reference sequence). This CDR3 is CASSQAGGAYNEQFF. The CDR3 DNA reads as TGTGCCAGCAGCCAGGCGGGAGGAGCCTACAATGAGCAGTTCTTC.

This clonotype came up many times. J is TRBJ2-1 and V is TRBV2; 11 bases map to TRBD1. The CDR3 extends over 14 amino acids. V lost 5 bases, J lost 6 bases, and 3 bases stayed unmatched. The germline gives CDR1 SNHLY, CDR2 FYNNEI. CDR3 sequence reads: CASSRDRGSNEQFF. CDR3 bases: TGTGCCAGCAGTCGGGACAGGGGGTCCAATGAGCAGTTCTTC.

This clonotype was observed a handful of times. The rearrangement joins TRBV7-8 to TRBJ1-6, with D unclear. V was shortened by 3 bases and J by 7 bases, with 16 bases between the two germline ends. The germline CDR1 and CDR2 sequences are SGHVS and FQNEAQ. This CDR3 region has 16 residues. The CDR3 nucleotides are TGTGCCAGCAGCTTCTCCGGGCCAGCTTTGAATTCACCCCTCCACTTT. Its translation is CASSFSGPALNSPLHF. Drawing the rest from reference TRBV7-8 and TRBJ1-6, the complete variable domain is GAGVSQSPRYKVAKRGQDVALRCDPISGHVSLFWYQQALGQGPEFLTYFQNEAQLDKSGLPSDRFFAERPEGSVSTLKIQRTQQEDSAVYLCASSFSGPALNSPLHFGNGTRLTVT.

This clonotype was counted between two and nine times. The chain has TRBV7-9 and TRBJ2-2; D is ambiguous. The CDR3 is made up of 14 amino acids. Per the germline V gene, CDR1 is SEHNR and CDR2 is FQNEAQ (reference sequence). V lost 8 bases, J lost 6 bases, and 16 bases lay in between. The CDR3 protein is CASLLGWRPGELFF. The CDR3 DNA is TGTGCCAGCCTCCTCGGGTGGCGGCCCGGGGAGCTGTTTTTT.

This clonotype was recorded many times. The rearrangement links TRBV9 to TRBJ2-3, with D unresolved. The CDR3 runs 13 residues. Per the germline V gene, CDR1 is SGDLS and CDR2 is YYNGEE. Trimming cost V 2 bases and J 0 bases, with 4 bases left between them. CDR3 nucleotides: TGTGCCAGCAGCGTTGGGAGCACAGATACGCAGTATTTT. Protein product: CASSVGSTDTQYF.

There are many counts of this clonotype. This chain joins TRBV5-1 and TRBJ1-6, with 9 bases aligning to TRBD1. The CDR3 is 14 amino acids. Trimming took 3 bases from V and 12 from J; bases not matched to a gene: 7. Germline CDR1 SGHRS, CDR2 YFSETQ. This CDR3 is CASSWTGALQPLHF. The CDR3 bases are TGCGCCAGCAGCTGGACAGGGGCACTTCAACCCCTCCACTTT. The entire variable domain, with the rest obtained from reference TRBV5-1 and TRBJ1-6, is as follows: KAGVTQTPRYLIKTRGQQVTLSCSPISGHRSVSWYQQTPGQGLQFLFEYFSETQRNKGNFPGRFSGRQFSNSRSEMNVSTLELGDSALYLCASSWTGALQPLHFGNGTRLTVT.

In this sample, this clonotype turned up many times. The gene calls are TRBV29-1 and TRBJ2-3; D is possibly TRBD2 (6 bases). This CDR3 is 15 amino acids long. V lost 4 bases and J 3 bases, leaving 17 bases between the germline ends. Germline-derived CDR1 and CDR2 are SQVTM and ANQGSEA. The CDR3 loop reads CSVGDFGGVTDTQYF. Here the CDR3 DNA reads TGCAGCGTTGGGGACTTCGGGGGAGTGACAGATACGCAGTATTTT.

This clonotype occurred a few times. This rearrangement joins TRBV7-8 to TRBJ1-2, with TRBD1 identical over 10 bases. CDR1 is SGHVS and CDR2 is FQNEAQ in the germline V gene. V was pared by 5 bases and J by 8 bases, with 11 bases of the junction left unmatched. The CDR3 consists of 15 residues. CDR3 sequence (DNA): TGTGCCAGCAGCAAAGAGGGGACAGGGGAAGGGGGCTACACCTTC. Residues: CASSKEGTGEGGYTF.

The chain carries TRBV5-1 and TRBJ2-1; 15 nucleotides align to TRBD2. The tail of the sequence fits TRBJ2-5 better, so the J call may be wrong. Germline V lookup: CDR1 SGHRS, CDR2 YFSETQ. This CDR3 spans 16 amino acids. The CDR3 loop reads CASSTSGTSGGETQYF. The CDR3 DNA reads TGCGCCAGCAGCACCTCCGGGACTAGCGGGGGGGAGACCCAGTACTTC.

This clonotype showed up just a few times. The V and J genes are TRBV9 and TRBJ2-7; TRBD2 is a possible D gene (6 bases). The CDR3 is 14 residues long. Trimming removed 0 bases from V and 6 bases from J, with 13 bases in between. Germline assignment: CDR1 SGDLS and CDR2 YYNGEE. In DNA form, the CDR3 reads TGTGCCAGCAGCGTAGGTGGTCAGGGAGGCGAGCAGTACTTC. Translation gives CASSVGGQGGEQYF.

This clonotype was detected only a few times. The chain's CDR3 is CASASGSSDEQYF. The CDR3 bases are TGTGCCAGCGCTAGCGGGAGCAGTGACGAGCAGTACTTC. The V call is TRBV25-1, the J call TRBJ2-7, with TRBD2 matching 10 bases. Germline CDR1 MGHDK, CDR2 SYGVNS. The CDR3 runs to 13 residues. The ends lost 8 bases at V and 5 bases at J; junction bases unmatched: 6.

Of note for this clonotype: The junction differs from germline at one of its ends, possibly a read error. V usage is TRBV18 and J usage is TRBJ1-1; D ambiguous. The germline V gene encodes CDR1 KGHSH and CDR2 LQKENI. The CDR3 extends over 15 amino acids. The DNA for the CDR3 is TGTGCCAACTCACCAAGGGAGACCATGAACACTGAAGCTTTCTTT. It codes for CANSPRETMNTEAFF.

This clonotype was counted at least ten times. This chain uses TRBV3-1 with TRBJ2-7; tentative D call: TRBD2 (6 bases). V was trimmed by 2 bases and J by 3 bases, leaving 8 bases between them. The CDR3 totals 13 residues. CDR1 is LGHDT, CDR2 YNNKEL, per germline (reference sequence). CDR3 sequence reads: CASSQTGGYEQYF. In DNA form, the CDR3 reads TGTGCCAGCAGCCAAACCGGGGGCTACGAGCAGTACTTC.

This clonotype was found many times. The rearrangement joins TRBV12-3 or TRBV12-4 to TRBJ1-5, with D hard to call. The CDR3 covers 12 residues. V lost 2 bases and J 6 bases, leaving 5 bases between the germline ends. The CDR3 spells CASSLSPQPQHF. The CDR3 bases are TGTGCCAGCAGTTTATCCCCTCAGCCCCAGCATTTT.

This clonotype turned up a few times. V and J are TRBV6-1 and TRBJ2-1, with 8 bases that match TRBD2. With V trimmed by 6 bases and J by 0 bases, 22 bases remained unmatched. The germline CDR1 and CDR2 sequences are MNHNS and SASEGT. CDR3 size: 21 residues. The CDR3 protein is CASRSPSAGGSHKTSYNEQFF. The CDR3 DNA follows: TGTGCCAGCAGATCCCCGTCTGCGGGGGGCTCCCATAAAACCTCCTACAATGAGCAGTTCTTC.

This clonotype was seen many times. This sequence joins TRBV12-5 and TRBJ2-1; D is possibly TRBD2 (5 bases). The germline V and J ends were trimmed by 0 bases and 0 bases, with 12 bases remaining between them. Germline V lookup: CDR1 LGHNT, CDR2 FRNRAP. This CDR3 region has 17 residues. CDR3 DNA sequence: TGTGCTAGTGGTTTGGTACGAGCGGAAATCTCCTACAATGAGCAGTTCTTC. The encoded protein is CASGLVRAEISYNEQFF.

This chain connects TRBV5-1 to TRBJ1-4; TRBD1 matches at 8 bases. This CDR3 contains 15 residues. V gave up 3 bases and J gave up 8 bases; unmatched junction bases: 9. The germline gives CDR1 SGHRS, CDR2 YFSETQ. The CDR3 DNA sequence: TGCGCCAGCAGCTCTGGGACAGGCCTTATGGAAAAACTGTTTTTT. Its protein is CASSSGTGLMEKLFF.

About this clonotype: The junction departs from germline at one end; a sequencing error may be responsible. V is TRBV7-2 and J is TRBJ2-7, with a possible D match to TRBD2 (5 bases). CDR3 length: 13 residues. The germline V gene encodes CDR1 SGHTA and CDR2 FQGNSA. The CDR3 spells CASSLAGLAEQHF. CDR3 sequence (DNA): TGTGCCAGCAGCTTAGCGGGTCTAGCCGAGCAGCACTTC.

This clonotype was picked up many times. The CDR3 DNA follows: TGTGCCAGCAGCTTAGAACTAGCGGGTAGAGACGAGCAGTACTTC. It codes for CASSLELAGRDEQYF. The chain carries TRBV11-2 and TRBJ2-7; 9 bases line up with TRBD2. Germline V CDR1 and CDR2: SGHAT, FQNNGV. CDR3 length: 15 amino acids. V was clipped by 0 bases and J by 5 bases; unmatched bases: 5. The variable domain in full, with the rest retrieved from reference TRBV11-2 and TRBJ2-7, is EAGVAQSPRYKIIEKRQSVAFWCNPISGHATLYWYQQILGQGPKLLIQFQNNGVVDDSQLPKDRFSAERLKGVDSTLKIQPAKLEDSAVYLCASSLELAGRDEQYFGPGTRLTVT.

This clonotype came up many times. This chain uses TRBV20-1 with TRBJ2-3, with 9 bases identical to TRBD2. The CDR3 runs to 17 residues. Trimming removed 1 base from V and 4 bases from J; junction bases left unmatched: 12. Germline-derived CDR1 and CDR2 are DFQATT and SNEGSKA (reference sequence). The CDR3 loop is CSARAWLAGRDPDTQYF. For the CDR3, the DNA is TGCAGTGCTAGAGCGTGGCTAGCGGGGAGGGACCCAGATACGCAGTATTTT.

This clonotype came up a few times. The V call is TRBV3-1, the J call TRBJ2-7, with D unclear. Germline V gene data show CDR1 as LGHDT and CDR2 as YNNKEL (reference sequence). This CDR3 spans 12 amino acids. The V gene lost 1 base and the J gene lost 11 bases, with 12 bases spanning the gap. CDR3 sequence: CASSQGQALKYF. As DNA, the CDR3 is TGTGCCAGCAGCCAAGGGCAGGCCCTCAAGTACTTC.